Listed below are T cell receptor beta chains from one sample, sequenced in a study of T-cell memory formation after mild COVID-19. TCRdb re-called the 5' RACE reads with MiXCR, one entry per CDR3 protein. The repertoire holds 450,000 or so distinct CDR3 sequences, with around 19% as singletons. The specimen was PBMCs or a T cell subset sorted from them (not recorded which). These receptors all come from an adult woman who had mild COVID-19 (a few samples of this study predate the infection). Cell type and time point are not known. CDR3s include the opening cysteine and the closing phenylalanine or tryptophan. D genes are given only for firm matches. The size entry is marked missing in some rows and otherwise reads once, few, many or a size class.

V	J	size	D	CDR3	DNA
TRBV12-3/TRBV12-4	TRBJ1-1	NA	TRBD1	CASRSPGGREAFF	TGTGCCAGCAGATCCCCAGGGGGGAGGGAAGCTTTCTTT
TRBV7-9	TRBJ1-1	NA	NA	CASSDIRGREAFF	TGTGCCAGCAGCGATATTCGAGGCAGGGAAGCTTTCTTT
TRBV7-2	TRBJ2-1	few	NA	CASSLLAVSYNEQFF	TGTGCCAGCAGCTTATTAGCGGTCTCCTACAATGAGCAGTTCTTC
TRBV12-3/TRBV12-4	TRBJ2-1	NA	TRBD1	CASSRDRGSINEQFF	TGTGCCAGCAGTCGGGACAGGGGGTCGATAAATGAGCAGTTCTTC
TRBV7-3	TRBJ2-1	few	NA	CASSPGGPYNEQFF	TGTGCCAGCAGCCCGGGGGGCCCCTACAATGAGCAGTTCTTC
TRBV5-1	TRBJ1-2	NA	NA	CASSLRATDGYTF	TGCGCCAGCAGCCTCAGGGCGACGGATGGCTACACCTTC
TRBV19	TRBJ1-1	NA	TRBD1	CASRVTGVNTEAFF	TGTGCCAGTAGAGTTACAGGGGTGAACACTGAAGCTTTCTTT
TRBV6-5	TRBJ1-1	NA	NA	CASGAGGTEAFF	TGTGCCAGCGGGGCGGGGGGAACTGAAGCTTTCTTT
TRBV12-3/TRBV12-4	TRBJ2-4	NA	TRBD2	CASSLASSGSLLNLAKNIQYF	TGTGCCAGCAGTTTAGCCTCTAGCGGGAGTCTCCTGAACCTAGCCAAAAACATTCAGTACTTC
TRBV7-9	TRBJ1-1	few	NA	CASSASGPGEAFF	TGTGCCAGCAGCGCCAGTGGTCCGGGCGAAGCTTTCTTT
TRBV7-9	TRBJ2-1	few	TRBD2	CASTTLLASYNEQFF	TGTGCCAGCACTACTCTACTAGCGAGCTACAATGAGCAGTTCTTC
TRBV4-3	TRBJ2-7	few	NA	CATQPRTGSSYEQYF	TGCGCCACCCAGCCTAGGACGGGGAGCTCCTACGAGCAGTACTTC
TRBV29-1	TRBJ2-7	NA	NA	CSVGGDPGYEQYF	TGCAGCGTCGGTGGGGACCCTGGCTACGAGCAGTACTTC
TRBV24-1	TRBJ2-1	many	NA	CATSDPRYNEQFF	TGTGCCACCAGTGACCCTAGGTACAATGAGCAGTTCTTC
TRBV5-1	TRBJ1-1	NA	NA	CASSPPRGGYTEAFF	TGCGCCAGCAGCCCACCTAGGGGGGGGTACACTGAAGCTTTCTTT
TRBV29-1	TRBJ2-3	NA	NA	CSVSPGDHGDTQYF	TGCAGCGTTAGTCCAGGGGATCACGGCGATACGCAGTATTTT
TRBV7-2	TRBJ1-2	few	NA	CASSSATPGQRGYTF	TGTGCCAGCAGCTCCGCCACCCCGGGGCAGCGGGGCTACACCTTC
TRBV6-2/TRBV6-3	TRBJ1-1	NA	NA	CASSYDGTFLEAFF	TGTGCCAGCAGTTACGACGGGACATTTTTAGAAGCTTTCTTT
TRBV29-1	TRBJ1-4	NA	NA	CSVEDPTDSTNEKLFF	TGCAGCGTTGAAGATCCGACGGACTCAACTAATGAAAAACTGTTTTTT
TRBV11-3	TRBJ2-1	NA	NA	CASSLGGRDGNEQFF	TGTGCCAGCAGCTTAGGGGGAAGGGATGGCAATGAGCAGTTCTTC
TRBV5-5	TRBJ2-3	NA	NA	CASSFWGREITDTQYF	TGTGCCAGCAGCTTCTGGGGCAGGGAAATCACAGATACGCAGTATTTT
TRBV9	TRBJ2-5	NA	TRBD2	CASSASGVQETQYF	TGTGCCAGCAGCGCTAGCGGGGTCCAAGAGACCCAGTACTTC
TRBV12-3/TRBV12-4	TRBJ1-2	NA	TRBD1	CASSLAGTGISNYGYTF	TGTGCCAGCAGTTTAGCCGGGACAGGGATATCTAACTATGGCTACACCTTC
TRBV18	TRBJ2-6	NA	TRBD2	CASSQRGPSSGANVLTF	TGTGCCAGCTCACAGCGGGGGCCCAGCTCTGGGGCCAACGTCCTGACTTTC
TRBV12-3/TRBV12-4	TRBJ1-1	NA	NA	CASSERGGYTEAFF	TGTGCCAGCAGTGAGAGAGGGGGGTACACTGAAGCTTTCTTT
TRBV5-1	TRBJ2-2	NA	TRBD2	CASSYGLAGVTGELFF	TGCGCCAGCAGCTATGGACTAGCGGGAGTCACCGGGGAGCTGTTTTTT
TRBV7-9	TRBJ2-7	NA	TRBD2	CASSYGLALYEQYF	TGTGCCAGCAGCTATGGACTAGCGCTTTACGAGCAGTACTTC
TRBV6-2/TRBV6-3	TRBJ1-1	NA	TRBD1	CASSYPGQGHTEAFF	TGTGCCAGCAGTTACCCTGGACAGGGTCACACTGAAGCTTTCTTT
TRBV27	TRBJ2-7	few	NA	CASSFYWTQSSYEQYF	TGTGCCAGCAGTTTTTATTGGACACAGAGCTCCTACGAGCAGTACTTC
TRBV9	TRBJ2-3	few	TRBD1	CASSTGQGGHTDTQYF	TGTGCCAGCAGCACCGGACAGGGGGGACACACAGATACGCAGTATTTT
TRBV20-1	TRBJ2-5	NA	NA	CSARSTDQYF	TGCAGTGCTAGAAGTACAGATCAGTACTTC
TRBV4-2	TRBJ1-2	few	TRBD1	CASSLGTGGDGYTF	TGTGCCAGCAGCCTCGGGACAGGGGGCGATGGCTACACCTTC
TRBV4-1	TRBJ2-7	few	NA	CASSQVVEEAYEQYF	TGCGCCAGCAGCCAAGTGGTGGAGGAGGCCTACGAGCAGTACTTC
TRBV5-1	TRBJ1-1	NA	NA	CASSLGAGQEAFF	TGCGCCAGCAGCTTGGGTGCAGGGCAGGAAGCTTTCTTT
TRBV4-3	TRBJ2-3	NA	TRBD2	CASSQEAAGGPSTDTQYF	TGCGCCAGCAGCCAAGAGGCAGCGGGAGGTCCCAGCACAGATACGCAGTATTTT
TRBV14	TRBJ2-2	NA	NA	CASSQGSLTGELFF	TGTGCCAGCAGCCAAGGATCTCTCACCGGGGAGCTGTTTTTT
TRBV7-3	TRBJ1-1	few	NA	CASSPTQGVSTEAFF	TGTGCCAGCAGCCCAACTCAGGGAGTGAGCACTGAAGCTTTCTTT
TRBV20-1	TRBJ2-1	few	NA	CSARDLMGADYNEQFF	TGCAGTGCTAGAGATCTCATGGGGGCCGATTACAATGAGCAGTTCTTC
TRBV7-9	TRBJ1-2	few	NA	CASSAQPGTGTLPSF	TGTGCCAGCAGCGCTCAACCCGGGACGGGGACCCTTCCTAGCTTC
TRBV5-1	TRBJ2-3	NA	TRBD2	CASSSLGLAGDTTDTQYF	TGCGCCAGCAGCTCCCTGGGACTAGCGGGGGATACCACAGATACGCAGTATTTT
TRBV4-3	TRBJ2-2	few	NA	CASSQDPLTGANTGELFF	TGCGCCAGCAGCCAAGACCCCCTTACGGGAGCGAACACCGGGGAGCTGTTTTTT
TRBV6-6	TRBJ1-3	NA	NA	CASSPTASSGNTIYF	TGTGCCAGCAGCCCGACAGCGAGCTCTGGAAACACCATATATTTT
TRBV7-9	TRBJ1-2	NA	NA	CASSRGSPYGYTF	TGTGCCAGCAGCCGAGGGAGCCCATATGGCTACACCTTC
TRBV12-3/TRBV12-4	TRBJ2-3	medium-sized	TRBD2	CASSLAGRGPSTDTQYF	TGTGCCAGCAGTTTAGCGGGGAGGGGTCCTAGCACAGATACGCAGTATTTT
TRBV7-2	TRBJ2-5	NA	NA	CASSPPGRGIETQYF	TGTGCCAGCAGCCCCCCGGGGAGAGGTATTGAGACCCAGTACTTC
TRBV19	TRBJ1-2	NA	TRBD1	CASSPSLGQDYGYTF	TGTGCCAGTAGTCCATCCTTGGGACAGGACTATGGCTACACCTTC
TRBV7-9	TRBJ1-1	few	NA	CASALPGGTTSTEAFF	TGTGCCAGCGCTCTTCCAGGAGGGACTACGAGCACTGAAGCTTTCTTT
TRBV9	TRBJ2-7	few	TRBD1	CASSVGTGPYEQYF	TGTGCCAGCAGCGTCGGGACAGGGCCCTACGAGCAGTACTTC
TRBV12-3/TRBV12-4	TRBJ1-1	few	NA	CASTWIGMNTEAFF	TGTGCCAGCACTTGGATCGGGATGAACACTGAAGCTTTCTTT
TRBV4-2	TRBJ2-1	NA	NA	CASSEDSYNEQFF	TGTGCCAGCAGCGAGGACTCATACAATGAGCAGTTCTTC